The 22 T cell receptor beta chains below come from one sample, sequenced in a study of T cells in Graves' hyperthyroidism and ophthalmopathy. The TCR beta CDR3 regions underwent amplification using RNA transcripts as the source. During a first-round RT-PCR of the TCR CDR3, the HTBI primer set was used. One entry per CDR3 protein, called by TCRdb with MiXCR from the multiplex PCR reads. The sample includes 300,000 to 450,000 distinct CDR3 sequences, about 18% of them seen just once. The source material was blood. The source of these receptors is a man younger than 35 with Graves' ophthalmopathy.

This clonotype was seen a few times. The V and J genes are TRBV11-2 and TRBJ2-7; D is uncertain. Germline V gives CDR1 SGHAT, CDR2 FQNNGV. The CDR3 loop spans 11 amino acids. Trimming took 5 bases from V and 5 from J, leaving 7 bases between them. The CDR3 loop is CASSQYDEQYF. The CDR3 coding sequence is TGTGCCAGCAGCCAGTATGACGAGCAGTACTTC.

This clonotype has a count of ten or more. The J gene is TRBJ2-1, the V gene TRBV3-1, with D perhaps TRBD1 (5 bases). V lost 5 bases to trimming and J lost 8 bases, with 10 bases between them. The CDR3 covers 12 residues. Germline V lookup: CDR1 LGHDT, CDR2 YNNKEL (reference sequence). The DNA for the CDR3 is TGTGCCAGCAGCAGGGGCCGGGATGAGCAGTTCTTC. This codes for CASSRGRDEQFF.

The CDR3 nucleotides read TGCGCCAGCAGCCAAGATTCCCTTTTCCGGACAGGGATGCGAGAGACCCAGTACTTC. Its translation: CASSQDSLFRTGMRETQYF. The chain employs TRBV4-1 and TRBJ2-5; 8 nucleotides line up with TRBD1. The CDR3 runs 19 residues. Per germline, CDR1 MGHRA and CDR2 YSYEKL. The trim removed 0 bases at V and 4 bases at J, leaving 16 bases unmatched.

This clonotype was seen a few times. The rearrangement joins TRBV6-5 to TRBJ2-5; maybe TRBD2 (6 bases). Trimming cost V 6 bases and J 6 bases, with 17 bases left between them. In germline, CDR1 is MNHEY, CDR2 SVGAGI. The CDR3 spans 14 residues. CDR3 sequence: CASRSLGTGKTQYF. CDR3 coding DNA: TGTGCCAGCAGAAGTTTAGGGACTGGGAAGACCCAGTACTTC.

This clonotype was counted ten times or more. The chain combines TRBV7-9 with TRBJ2-3, with 8 bases fitting TRBD2. The CDR3 totals 19 residues. Unmatched junction bases numbered 18, after V lost 5 bases and J lost 2 bases. In germline, CDR1 is SEHNR, CDR2 FQNEAQ (reference sequence). Written as DNA, the CDR3 is TGTGCCAGCAGCCAAGCGGGGGATTCACGTAGTACCAACACAGATACGCAGTATTTT. Translating gives CASSQAGDSRSTNTDTQYF.

In regard to this clonotype: This clone may be a read error of a much larger clone one base away. The chain couples TRBV6-9 to TRBJ2-5, with 10 bases matching TRBD2. The CDR3 covers 18 residues. In germline, CDR1 is MNHGY, CDR2 SVAAGI. Unmatched junction bases numbered 19, after V lost 3 bases and J lost 9 bases. CDR3 sequence: CASSYLGLAPRAGEAQYF. As DNA, the CDR3 is TGTGCCAGCAGTTACCTGGGACTAGCGCCTCGGGCGGGGGAGGCCCAGTACTTC.

This clonotype was counted at least ten times. The chain links TRBV3-1 to TRBJ1-4; D unresolved. The CDR3 loop spans 13 amino acids. V was trimmed by 1 base and J by 7 bases, leaving 7 bases between them. Germline lookup yields CDR1 LGHDT and CDR2 YNNKEL (reference sequence). The CDR3 region has the DNA TGTGCCAGCAGCCAAGGACCGGGTGAAAAACTGTTTTTT. Encoded protein: CASSQGPGEKLFF.

The chain joins TRBV10-2 to TRBJ1-2; possibly TRBD1 for D (5 bases). Trimming left V 4 bases short and J 5 bases short, with 8 bases between. Germline V gives CDR1 WSHSY, CDR2 SAAADI. This CDR3 region has 12 residues. In DNA, the CDR3 is TGCGCCAGCAGTGCACAGGCATATGGCTACACCTTC. Amino acid sequence: CASSAQAYGYTF.

This clonotype was counted ten times or more. The chain joins TRBV5-1 to TRBJ1-1, with D possibly matching TRBD1 (6 bases). CDR3 length: 13 amino acids. Trimming removed 7 bases at V and 4 bases at J, with 14 bases between. CDR1 and CDR2 from the germline V gene are SGHRS and YFSETQ. In nucleotides, the CDR3 is TGCGCCAGCGGAAGGGGGGAGCTCACTGAAGCTTTCTTT. It is translated as CASGRGELTEAFF.

In this sample, this clonotype turned up many times. The rearrangement uses TRBV27 and TRBJ1-1, with D unclear. V lost 4 bases and J 0 bases, leaving 12 bases between the germline ends. This CDR3 region has 15 residues. The V gene's germline CDR1 is MNHEY and CDR2 SMNVEV (reference sequence). CDR3 sequence reads: CASSSPGPMNTEAFF. As DNA, the CDR3 is TGTGCCAGCAGTTCCCCTGGGCCCATGAACACTGAAGCTTTCTTT.

V usage is TRBV12-3 or TRBV12-4 and J usage is TRBJ2-2, with D perhaps TRBD1 (6 bases). V lost 4 bases and J 6 bases, leaving 9 bases between the germline ends. The CDR3 has 13 residues. The DNA of the CDR3 is TGTGCCAGCAGTTCCCACAGGGCCGGGGAGCTGTTTTTT. Its translation is CASSSHRAGELFF.

A note on this clonotype: This may stem from a read error, because a much larger clone lies one nucleotide away. The rearrangement links TRBV7-3 to TRBJ2-6; D is perhaps TRBD1 or TRBD2 (5 bases each). Germline V gene data show CDR1 as SGHTA and CDR2 as FQGTGA. This CDR3 is 17 amino acids long. The CDR3 loop reads CASSLKGALTGADVLTF. DNA for the CDR3: TGTGCCAGCAGCTTAAAAGGGGCGCTAACCGGGGCCGACGTCCTGACTTTC.

A remark on this clonotype: This may come from a read error, since a much larger clone is one base off. V gene TRBV29-1 combines with J gene TRBJ1-1; 7 bases align to TRBD1. The germline V gene encodes CDR1 SQVTM and CDR2 ANQGSEA. This CDR3 is 14 amino acids long. The CDR3 reads CSDEEGGADTEAFF. CDR3 DNA: TGCAGCGATGAAGAAGGGGGCGCGGACACTGAAGCTTTCTTT.

The table lists this clonotype with a few counts. The chain employs TRBV6-1 and TRBJ1-6; D might be TRBD1 (5 bases). This CDR3 comprises 14 residues. The germline gives CDR1 MNHNS, CDR2 SASEGT. Trimming stripped 6 bases from V and 10 bases from J, with 16 bases between. CDR3 sequence: CASSPRGDQSPLHF. The CDR3 DNA reads TGTGCCAGCAGCCCCCGGGGGGACCAATCACCCCTCCACTTT.

This clonotype has more than one count but fewer than ten. The chain couples TRBV20-1 to TRBJ1-2; D is possibly TRBD1 (5 bases). There are 14 residues in the CDR3. Trimming shortened V by 5 bases and J by 1 base, and 14 bases separated the two germline ends. CDR1 is DFQATT, CDR2 SNEGSKA, per germline (reference sequence). In DNA form, the CDR3 reads TGCAGTGCTCGACCGGGGGGGGTTAACTATGGCTACACCTTC. Its translation is CSARPGGVNYGYTF.

This clonotype was seen only a few times. The chain combines TRBV10-1 with TRBJ1-3; D remains ambiguous. The CDR3 extends over 16 amino acids. V dropped 1 base and J dropped 0 bases, with 10 bases sitting between them. Germline values: CDR1 WNHNN, CDR2 SYGVQD (reference sequence). The CDR3 is CASSEFGVDSGNTIYF. The CDR3 DNA is TGCGCCAGCAGTGAGTTCGGCGTAGACTCTGGAAACACCATATATTTT.

This clonotype was counted ten times or more. CDR3 amino acids: CASSSNSGTGGSYEQYF. The DNA of the CDR3 is TGCGCCAGCAGCTCGAACTCCGGGACAGGGGGCTCCTACGAGCAGTACTTC. V and J are TRBV5-1 and TRBJ2-7; 11 bases map to TRBD1. Looked up from germline, CDR1 is SGHRS and CDR2 is YFSETQ. Trimming at V came to 3 bases and at J to 0 bases, leaving 8 bases not matched to a gene. This CDR3 is 17 amino acids long.

J is TRBJ1-2 and V is TRBV20-1; D ambiguous. Trimming stripped 3 bases from V and 4 bases from J, with 9 bases between. Germline V gene lookup returns CDR1 DFQATT and CDR2 SNEGSKA (reference sequence). The CDR3 has 12 amino acids. This CDR3 is CSARVGFYGYTF. CDR3 in DNA: TGCAGTGCTAGGGTCGGTTTCTATGGCTACACCTTC.

J is TRBJ1-4 and V is TRBV28, with TRBD1 as a possible D gene (6 bases). CDR3 length: 15 amino acids. Per germline, CDR1 MDHEN and CDR2 SYDVKM. The ends were cut back, 2 bases at V and 6 bases at J, with 13 bases in the middle. CDR3 protein: CASSLEGEVDEKLFF. The CDR3 DNA is TGTGCCAGCAGTTTAGAGGGGGAGGTGGATGAAAAACTGTTTTTT.

This chain uses TRBV28 with TRBJ2-7, with 7 bases aligning to TRBD1. V lost 5 bases to trimming and J lost 5 bases; unmatched junction nucleotides: 9. The V gene's germline CDR1 is MDHEN and CDR2 SYDVKM. CDR3 length equals 14 residues. CDR3 nucleotides: TGTGCCAGCAGTCGCCCCGGGACAGTCCACGAGCAGTACTTC. Translation: CASSRPGTVHEQYF.

V and J are TRBV24-1 and TRBJ1-1, with D unresolved. Germline values: CDR1 KGHDR, CDR2 SFDVKD. V lost 5 bases and J lost 1, with 7 bases in between. The CDR3 extends over 13 amino acids. The CDR3 loop reads CATSVAGNTEAFF. The CDR3 DNA reads TGTGCCACCAGTGTAGCTGGGAACACTGAAGCTTTCTTT.

This clonotype was detected many times. The chain is built from TRBV12-3 or TRBV12-4 and TRBJ1-2; 8 bases are a match to TRBD1. V shed 0 bases and J 7 bases; nucleotides not matched to a gene: 16. The CDR3 totals 18 residues. CDR3 loop: CASSLALILGQGAFGYTF. The CDR3 nucleotides are TGTGCCAGCAGTTTAGCGCTAATCCTGGGGCAGGGGGCTTTTGGCTACACCTTC.